What follows are 5 T cell receptor beta chains derived from one specimen sequenced in a study of identical twins. Via MiXCR, TCRdb re-called the 5' RACE reads, giving one row per CDR3 protein. Of 550,000 to 700,000 distinct CDR3 sequences in the sample, around a tenth were seen once. In addition, the sample was reused for a study of yellow fever vaccine responses in identical twins.

Sample: PBMCs. These receptors all stem from a young woman in good health.

This clonotype has just a few counts. This sequence joins TRBV24-1 and TRBJ1-5; D not resolved. Germline CDR1 reads KGHDR; CDR2 reads SFDVKD. This CDR3 spans 12 amino acids. V dropped 3 bases and J dropped 4 bases, with 3 bases sitting between them. CDR3 residues: CATSDPNQPQHF. In DNA form, the CDR3 reads TGTGCCACCAGTGATCCTAATCAGCCCCAGCATTTT.

This clonotype was seen ten or more times. The V call is TRBV3-1, the J call TRBJ1-1, with TRBD1 matching 7 bases. Germline V gene data show CDR1 as LGHDT and CDR2 as YNNKEL (reference sequence). The J segment lost 3 bases and the V segment lost 4 bases, leaving 5 bases of the junction unmatched. CDR3 size: 14 residues. The CDR3 region has the DNA TGTGCCAGCAGCCGATCAGGGGGTTACACTGAAGCTTTCTTT. Its translation: CASSRSGGYTEAFF.

This clonotype was observed a handful of times. The rearrangement uses TRBV3-1 and TRBJ2-5; 8 bases align to TRBD2. With V trimmed by 3 bases and J by 1 base, 1 base remained unmatched. The length of the CDR3 is 14 residues. Germline assignment: CDR1 LGHDT and CDR2 YNNKEL (reference sequence). The chain's CDR3 is CASSQGLVQETQYF. The CDR3 DNA reads TGTGCCAGCAGCCAGGGACTAGTCCAAGAGACCCAGTACTTC.

This clonotype showed up just a few times. The chain carries TRBV4-1 and TRBJ2-3; D ambiguous. The CDR3 is made up of 12 amino acids. Deletions cut 0 bases from V and 6 bases from J, with 4 bases between. CDR1 and CDR2 from the germline V gene are MGHRA and YSYEKL. CDR3 region: CASSQDLDTQYF. The CDR3 DNA follows: TGCGCCAGCAGCCAAGATCTGGATACGCAGTATTTT.

This clonotype turned up a few times. This rearrangement joins TRBV6-1 to TRBJ2-1; 9 nucleotides line up with TRBD1. The CDR3 is 13 residues long. CDR1 and CDR2 (germline): MNHNS, SASEGT. The ends lost 7 bases at V and 8 bases at J; junction bases unmatched: 6. This CDR3 reads CASNRQGVDEQFF. The CDR3 DNA sequence: TGTGCCAGCAACCGACAGGGGGTCGATGAGCAGTTCTTC.